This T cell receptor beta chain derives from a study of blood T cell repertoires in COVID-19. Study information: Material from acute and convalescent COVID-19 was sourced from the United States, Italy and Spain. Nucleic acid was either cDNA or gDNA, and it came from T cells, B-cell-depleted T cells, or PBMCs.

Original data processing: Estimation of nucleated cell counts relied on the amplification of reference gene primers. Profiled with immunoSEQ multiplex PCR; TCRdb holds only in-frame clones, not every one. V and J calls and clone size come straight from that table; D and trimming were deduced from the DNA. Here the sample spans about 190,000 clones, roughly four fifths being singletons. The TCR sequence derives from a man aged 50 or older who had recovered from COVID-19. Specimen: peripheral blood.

CDR3: CASSKLAGVPDTQYF. The CDR3, as DNA: TGTGCCAGTAGTAAACTAGCGGGAGTTCCAGATACGCAGTATTTT. The chain uses TRBV19 and TRBJ2-3, with TRBD2 matching 11 bases. J gave up 4 bases and V 4 bases, and 4 bases lay outside the gene matches. This CDR3 has 15 amino acids. Germline CDR1 is LNHDA and CDR2 is SQIVND (reference sequence).